This section outlines one T cell receptor (beta chain) sequence together with its context. The antigen remains undetermined. TCRdb's table, derived via immunoSEQ multiplex PCR, lists solely in-frame clones and lacks some. Among around 250,000 clones listed, around 90% were seen once. This CDR3 spans 15 amino acids. V gave up 1 base and J gave up 4 bases, with 11 bases separating them. CDR1 is SGHNT, CDR2 YYREEE, per germline (reference sequence). This sample is drawn from a study of cytomegalovirus exposure and HLA in healthy donors. The overall study: In a later analysis, the roughly 120 validation repertoires were reported to have used the same platform as the approximately 690 first-cohort repertoires. Study-level results: Cytomegalovirus association was assigned to approximately 160 TCR beta chains. The tendency of first-cohort TCR clusters to co-occur in the approximately 120 validation repertoires was identified by a subsequent analysis.

Donors came from a validation cohort of approximately 110 subjects, distinct from the first 666-subject cohort. This clonotype originated in a woman between 18 and 29 years old in good health and CMV-seronegative. The rearrangement joins TRBV5-4 to TRBJ2-2; TRBD2 is a possible D gene (5 bases). Specimen: PBMCs. In DNA, the CDR3 is TGTGCCAGCAGCTTGAAGACGGGGAGCACCGGGGAGCTGTTTTTT. Amino acids: CASSLKTGSTGELFF.